A single sample is the source of the 3 T cell receptor beta chains below, sequenced in a study of early T cells in non-severe SARS-CoV-2 infection (dated by TCRdb to about 2021). Preparation of the library involved 5' RACE. The data were produced on a NextSeq 500. TCRdb took the public reads, trimmed them with fastp at Q25, ran MiXCR for clone calling and kept in-frame beta chains. Rows are unified per CDR3 protein, each entry keeping the most common DNA and genes. In all, the sample holds 97,000 or so distinct CDR3 sequences, and approximately 11% of those were seen once. The biggest ten clones account for roughly 4.8% of the sample. Source: whole blood, taken at baseline. The receptors were gathered from an adult who was a healthcare worker with PCR-confirmed SARS-CoV-2 infection or an uninfected control (not recorded which).

There are a few counts of this clonotype. This sequence joins TRBV6-2 or TRBV6-3 and TRBJ2-4; TRBD2 agrees at 8 bases. CDR1 and CDR2 (germline): MNHEY, SVGEGT. This CDR3 region has 16 residues. The trim removed 6 bases at V and 0 bases at J, leaving 7 bases unmatched. CDR3 residues: CASRISGDVAKNIQYF. CDR3 coding DNA: TGTGCCAGCAGAATTAGCGGGGATGTAGCCAAAAACATTCAGTACTTC.

The chain has TRBV2 and TRBJ1-3; D gene ambiguous. The germline V gene has CDR1 SNHLY and CDR2 FYNNEI. Trimming cost V 1 base and J 0 bases, with 7 bases left between them. The CDR3 consists of 15 residues. The DNA of the CDR3 is TGTGCCAGCAGTGAAGGGGTAATCTCTGGAAACACCATATATTTT. Its translation is CASSEGVISGNTIYF.

This clonotype came up a few times. The rearrangement links TRBV10-3 to TRBJ1-2; D unresolved. The V and J ends lost 5 bases and 1 base respectively, with 8 bases between them. CDR1 and CDR2 from the germline V gene are ENHRY and SYGVKD. The CDR3 extends over 13 amino acids. DNA of the CDR3: TGTGCCATCAGTACAGATTTTAACTATGGCTACACCTTC. It translates to CAISTDFNYGYTF.